This entry lists 32 T cell receptor beta chains sequenced from one sample in a study of CXCR3-negative and CXCR3-positive naive CD8 T cells. cDNA libraries for TRB were generated by 5' RACE incorporating UMI labels. For each CDR3 protein, TCRdb gives one entry from its re-call of the 5' RACE reads, without DNA. In all, the sample yields approximately 83,000 distinct CDR3 sequences. The specimen was naive CXCR3- CD8+ T cells from blood. The subset: CD45RO-CCR7+CD27+CD95- naive CD8+ T cells lacking CXCR3 (TNR3-). These receptors were taken from a human donor in good health. Some clones in this sample may be carry-over from other donors' samples.

The chain's CDR3 is CASSDGTSGSIDTQYF. The chain combines TRBV2 with TRBJ2-3; without DNA, the TCRdb call of TRBD2 cannot be checked. CDR3 length: 16 residues. The germline V gene encodes CDR1 SNHLY and CDR2 FYNNEI.

The CDR3 here is CSARVSGRELEQYF. V is TRBV20-1 and J is TRBJ2-7; the D call of TRBD2 rests on TCRdb alone, since no DNA is present to check it. This CDR3 is 14 amino acids long. Germline-derived CDR1 and CDR2 are DFQATT and SNEGSKA (reference sequence).

CDR3 region: CASSQDSGDLAGALYNEQFF. V is TRBV3-1 and J is TRBJ2-1; the TCRdb call, TRBD2, lacks DNA for checking. The CDR3 spans 20 residues. The germline V gene has CDR1 LGHDT and CDR2 YNNKEL (reference sequence).

V gene TRBV29-1 combines with J gene TRBJ2-5. This CDR3 spans 13 amino acids. Germline loops: CDR1 SQVTM, CDR2 ANQGSEA. The CDR3 is CSVEDLGKETQYF.

J is TRBJ2-5 and V is TRBV29-1; absent DNA, TCRdb's TRBD1 call cannot be checked. Looked up from germline, CDR1 is SQVTM and CDR2 is ANQGSEA. This CDR3 has 14 residues. The CDR3 spells CSETGSGWGETQYF.

This rearrangement joins TRBV7-3 to TRBJ2-2; TCRdb's D call of TRBD2 is untestable without DNA. The CDR3 runs 15 residues. Germline values: CDR1 SGHTA, CDR2 FQGTGA. CDR3 sequence reads: CASSLNPQHTGELFF.

This chain links TRBV7-9 with TRBJ2-7; TCRdb designates TRBD2, a call that cannot be tested without DNA. From germline, CDR1 is SEHNR and CDR2 FQNEAQ (reference sequence). The CDR3 has 12 amino acids. The CDR3: CASSLLVVEQYF.

The chain uses TRBV9 and TRBJ2-7; TCRdb names TRBD2, which stays unverified in the absence of DNA. Germline assignment: CDR1 SGDLS and CDR2 YYNGEE. The CDR3 length is 16 residues. CDR3 region: CASSVGGEGGSYEQYF.

V usage is TRBV29-1 and J usage is TRBJ2-2; TCRdb selects TRBD2, and the lack of DNA leaves this call unchecked. The CDR3 runs 17 residues. Germline V gives CDR1 SQVTM, CDR2 ANQGSEA. CDR3 protein: CSVATKSLAGDTGELFF.

This chain joins TRBV6-2 or TRBV6-3 and TRBJ2-1; TCRdb lists TRBD1, though no DNA is available to test this call. The CDR3 runs to 17 residues. CDR1 MNHEY and CDR2 SVGEGT come from the germline V gene. Here the CDR3 reads CASSYPGTAISYNEQFF.

The chain has TRBV11-2 and TRBJ2-7; TCRdb reports TRBD1, a call that lacks DNA to check it against. Germline V gene data show CDR1 as SGHAT and CDR2 as FQNNGV. The CDR3 runs 17 residues. The CDR3 loop is CASSLDLSGQGTYEQYF.

The J gene is TRBJ1-2, the V gene TRBV28; TCRdb indicates TRBD1, and absent DNA this call remains unverified. The CDR3 spans 15 residues. Germline-derived CDR1 and CDR2 are MDHEN and SYDVKM. The CDR3 here is CASTRVGGTNYGYTF.

The rearrangement joins TRBV27 to TRBJ2-5; absent DNA, TCRdb's TRBD1 call cannot be checked. Germline V gene sequence: CDR1 MNHEY, CDR2 SMNVEV (reference sequence). The CDR3 totals 13 residues. The CDR3 spells CASSFVPEETQYF.

The gene calls are TRBV24-1 and TRBJ1-5. Germline V gives CDR1 KGHDR, CDR2 SFDVKD. This CDR3 region has 13 residues. This CDR3 reads CATSDGLLQPQHF.

The V gene is TRBV6-2 or TRBV6-3, the J gene TRBJ2-7; the D call from TCRdb, TRBD1, cannot be confirmed without DNA. Germline CDR1 reads MNHEY; CDR2 reads SVGEGT. CDR3 length equals 15 residues. The CDR3 loop reads CASSYSSGAHYEQYF.

V is TRBV7-9 and J is TRBJ1-1; TCRdb picks TRBD1, but there is no DNA to check that call. The CDR3 has 15 amino acids. The V gene's germline CDR1 is SEHNR and CDR2 FQNEAQ (reference sequence). Here the CDR3 reads CASSLSQEPGGQAFF.

V usage is TRBV12-3 or TRBV12-4 and J usage is TRBJ2-7; no DNA is available, so the TRBD1 call from TCRdb remains unchecked. This CDR3 has 13 residues. The CDR3: CASRLSGGHEQYF.

This chain connects TRBV5-1 to TRBJ2-1. There are 12 residues in the CDR3. Germline-derived CDR1 and CDR2 are SGHRS and YFSETQ. This CDR3 reads CASSLEGNEQFF.

The V gene is TRBV21-1, the J gene TRBJ2-2; TCRdb's D gene call, TRBD2, goes unchecked for lack of DNA. TRBV21-1 is reported as a pseudogene. This CDR3 has 15 amino acids. The CDR3 here is CASSKVGPDTGELFF.

V is TRBV19 and J is TRBJ2-2; TCRdb lists TRBD1, though no DNA is available to test this call. CDR3 size: 15 residues. Germline V CDR1 and CDR2: LNHDA, SQIVND (reference sequence). The CDR3 loop is CASSILTGGTGELFF.

The V call is TRBV13, the J call TRBJ2-7; the TCRdb call, TRBD1, lacks DNA for checking. Germline CDR1 reads PRHDT; CDR2 reads FYEKMQ (reference sequence). The CDR3 is 15 residues long. The CDR3: CASSLGTGPAYEQYF.

The chain has TRBV18 and TRBJ1-4. This CDR3 spans 13 amino acids. Germline CDR1 KGHSH, CDR2 LQKENI. The CDR3: CASSPQGTEKLFF.

The chain uses TRBV12-3 or TRBV12-4 and TRBJ2-1. This CDR3 is 11 amino acids long. The CDR3 protein is CASRAVGEQFF.

The genes are TRBV6-2 or TRBV6-3 and TRBJ2-1; the D call of TRBD2 rests on TCRdb alone, since no DNA is present to check it. The germline CDR1 and CDR2 sequences are MNHEY and SVGEGT. The CDR3 has 17 residues. CDR3: CASSYQILGTPRDEQFF.

The V and J genes are TRBV7-2 and TRBJ2-5; TCRdb lists TRBD2, though no DNA is available to test this call. From germline, CDR1 is SGHTA and CDR2 FQGNSA. The CDR3 runs 15 residues. The CDR3 loop reads CASSSGTSAQETQYF.

The J gene is TRBJ2-7, the V gene TRBV6-2 or TRBV6-3. Looked up from germline, CDR1 is MNHEY and CDR2 is SVGEGT. The CDR3 runs 14 residues. The CDR3 sequence is CASSYPWGWKEQYF.

The chain joins TRBV7-9 to TRBJ2-7; TCRdb returns TRBD2, unconfirmable since there is no DNA. Per germline, CDR1 SEHNR and CDR2 FQNEAQ (reference sequence). The CDR3 extends over 12 amino acids. The CDR3 sequence is CASSLGTSVAYF.

The chain joins TRBV29-1 to TRBJ2-7; no DNA is available, so the TRBD1 call from TCRdb remains unchecked. The CDR3 loop spans 16 amino acids. Germline V gives CDR1 SQVTM, CDR2 ANQGSEA. The CDR3 region is CSAFLAGTSVSYEQYF.

The chain links TRBV5-1 to TRBJ2-7; checking the TCRdb D call of TRBD1 is not possible without DNA. The CDR3 has 17 amino acids. The germline CDR1 and CDR2 sequences are SGHRS and YFSETQ. CDR3 in amino acids: CASSLGPAAGISYEQYF.

The V call is TRBV6-6, the J call TRBJ1-3; lacking DNA, the TRBD1 call made by TCRdb goes unchecked. Germline CDR1 is MNHNY and CDR2 is SVGAGI (reference sequence). The CDR3 is 14 amino acids. The CDR3 is CASSSRTSGNTIYF.

This rearrangement joins TRBV14 to TRBJ2-3; the TCRdb D gene call, TRBD2, has no DNA to confirm it. This CDR3 comprises 16 residues. Germline V gene data show CDR1 as SGHDN and CDR2 as FVKESK. The CDR3 sequence is CASSETSGGNPDTQYF.

The chain employs TRBV7-9 and TRBJ2-3. This CDR3 contains 14 residues. Per the germline V gene, CDR1 is SEHNR and CDR2 is FQNEAQ (reference sequence). CDR3 sequence reads: CASSLVTSMDTQYF.